The 28 T cell receptor beta chains reported below all come from one sample, sequenced in a study of T cell repertoires in cytomegalovirus infection. Antigen specificity for these receptors is unknown. TCRdb independently ran MiXCR on the reads; one entry per CDR3 protein. Here the sample spans under 130,000 distinct CDR3 sequences, around 40% being singletons. Material: CD8+ T cells from cultured PBMCs, obtained from culture after CMV antigen stimulation. The receptors come from a human donor in good health (CMV status not recorded). Some clones in this sample may be carry-over from other donors' samples.

The chain joins TRBV30 to TRBJ2-1, with D maybe TRBD2 (6 bases). This CDR3 has 16 residues. CDR1 and CDR2 from the germline V gene are GTSNPN and SVGIG (reference sequence). V was shortened by 2 bases and J by 4 bases, with 18 bases between the two germline ends. CDR3 sequence reads: CAWSLLGGDPYNEQFF. The CDR3 nucleotides are TGTGCCTGGAGTCTCCTCGGCGGGGACCCTTACAATGAGCAGTTCTTC.

CDR3 in amino acids: CASRDLIADTQYF. Here the CDR3 DNA reads TGTGCCAGCAGGGACCTTATAGCAGATACGCAGTATTTT. The rearrangement links TRBV2 to TRBJ2-3; D is unresolved. The CDR3 is 13 residues long. V dropped 6 bases and J dropped 4 bases, with 11 bases sitting between them. Germline V CDR1 and CDR2: SNHLY, FYNNEI.

This clonotype occurred many times. The rearrangement links TRBV27 to TRBJ1-2; the match to TRBD1 covers 9 bases. Per the germline V gene, CDR1 is MNHEY and CDR2 is SMNVEV (reference sequence). V trimming: 6 bases; J trimming: 6 bases; junction bases outside the gene matches: 8. CDR3 length equals 14 residues. The CDR3 sequence: CASRTTGGAHGYTF. CDR3 DNA sequence: TGTGCCAGCAGGACGACAGGGGGTGCCCATGGCTACACCTTC.

This chain joins TRBV5-5 and TRBJ1-1; D remains ambiguous. CDR3 size: 12 residues. V shed 4 bases and J shed 7 bases, with 11 bases lying between them. Per germline, CDR1 SGHKS and CDR2 YYEKEE (reference sequence). CDR3 sequence reads: CASSLDRNEAFF. The DNA of the CDR3 is TGTGCCAGCAGCCTTGACCGAAATGAAGCTTTCTTT.

This clonotype has ten or more counts. This chain connects TRBV7-2 to TRBJ2-3, with a weak D call TRBD1 (5 bases). The V and J ends lost 1 base and 6 bases respectively, with 11 bases between them. The CDR3 is 14 residues long. The germline gives CDR1 SGHTA, CDR2 FQGNSA. CDR3 residues: CASSLEQAQDTQYF. Here the CDR3 DNA reads TGTGCCAGCAGCTTAGAACAGGCCCAGGATACGCAGTATTTT.

The gene calls are TRBV6-2 or TRBV6-3 and TRBJ1-5; D remains unclear. Trimming stripped 8 bases from V and 6 bases from J, with 14 bases between. Looked up from germline, CDR1 is MNHEY and CDR2 is SVGEGT. The CDR3 is 13 amino acids. CDR3 nucleotides: TGTGCCAGCCGAGGACCGTCGGGTCAGCCCCAGCATTTT. Translation gives CASRGPSGQPQHF.

The genes are TRBV5-6 and TRBJ2-3, with no clear D. The CDR3 has 15 amino acids. The ends were cut back, 0 bases at V and 7 bases at J, with 15 bases in the middle. Germline V gene sequence: CDR1 SGHDT, CDR2 YYEEEE. The CDR3 DNA follows: TGTGCCAGCAGCTTGGTCCCAGGTGGGGTAAATACGCAGTATTTT. It translates to CASSLVPGGVNTQYF.

This chain uses TRBV9 with TRBJ2-2; no clear D. This CDR3 has 14 amino acids. CDR1 is SGDLS and CDR2 is YYNGEE in the germline V gene. The V end was cut by 4 bases, the J end by 2 bases, with 9 bases between. CDR3 sequence reads: CASSSGINTGELFF. CDR3 sequence (DNA): TGTGCCAGCAGCTCAGGCATTAACACCGGGGAGCTGTTTTTT.

V and J are TRBV28 and TRBJ1-6; D is possibly TRBD1 (6 bases). This CDR3 contains 16 residues. Trimming removed 5 bases at V and 8 bases at J, with 19 bases between. From germline, CDR1 is MDHEN and CDR2 SYDVKM. CDR3 sequence reads: CASSPPWAGADSPLHF. The CDR3 DNA is TGTGCCAGCAGTCCCCCTTGGGCAGGGGCAGATTCACCCCTCCACTTT.

The chain has TRBV19 and TRBJ1-1; D gene unclear. Germline CDR1 LNHDA, CDR2 SQIVND (reference sequence). This CDR3 has 13 amino acids. The V and J ends lost 2 bases and 0 bases respectively, with 4 bases between them. The DNA for the CDR3 is TGTGCCAGTAGTATATGGGTGAACACTGAAGCTTTCTTT. Its protein is CASSIWVNTEAFF.

The chain is built from TRBV27 and TRBJ2-7; 7 nucleotides align to TRBD2. CDR1 and CDR2 from the germline V gene are MNHEY and SMNVEV (reference sequence). The trim removed 2 bases at V and 5 bases at J, leaving 9 bases unmatched. The CDR3 loop spans 15 amino acids. In DNA, the CDR3 is TGTGCCAGCAGTTTAGCCGGGGGGAGTCCTGACGAGCAGTACTTC. As protein: CASSLAGGSPDEQYF.

The chain recombines TRBV7-6 with TRBJ1-2; 10 bases are a match to TRBD1. Trimming at V came to 3 bases and at J to 6 bases, leaving 1 base not matched to a gene. Germline CDR1 is SGHVS and CDR2 is FNYEAQ. The CDR3 is 13 amino acids. CDR3 nucleotide sequence: TGTGCCAGCAGCTTCGGACAGGGGGATGGCTACACCTTC. As protein: CASSFGQGDGYTF. Using reference TRBV7-6 and TRBJ1-2 for the parts outside the CDR3, the full variable domain is GAGVSQSPRYKVTKRGQDVALRCDPISGHVSLYWYRQALGQGPEFLTYFNYEAQQDKSGLPNDRFSAERPEGSISTLTIQRTEQRDSAMYRCASSFGQGDGYTFGSGTRLTVV.

There are a few counts of this clonotype. The rearrangement uses TRBV7-2 and TRBJ1-2; D not certain. This CDR3 region has 13 residues. Trimming took 5 bases from V and 8 from J, leaving 15 bases between them. Germline CDR1 is SGHTA and CDR2 is FQGNSA. The CDR3, as DNA: TGTGCCAGCAGCCTAGGCGGAGCGGCCGGCTACACCTTC. Translation: CASSLGGAAGYTF. The full variable domain, with the rest looked up from reference TRBV7-2 and TRBJ1-2, is GAGVSQSPSNKVTEKGKDVELRCDPISGHTALYWYRQSLGQGLEFLIYFQGNSAPDKSGLPSDRFSAERTGGSVSTLTIQRTQQEDSAVYLCASSLGGAAGYTFGSGTRLTVV.

V and J are TRBV3-1 and TRBJ2-7; 9 bases fit TRBD1. With 4 bases clipped from V and 3 bases from J, the junction kept 4 bases outside the gene matches. Germline-derived CDR1 and CDR2 are LGHDT and YNNKEL (reference sequence). This CDR3 has 14 amino acids. The CDR3 sequence: CASSPGTGHYEQYF. The CDR3 region has the DNA TGTGCCAGCAGCCCCGGGACAGGGCACTACGAGCAGTACTTC.

This clonotype was seen ten or more times. The V and J genes are TRBV6-4 and TRBJ2-3; possibly TRBD2 for D (6 bases). The CDR3 runs 16 residues. V was shortened by 4 bases and J by 0 bases, with 14 bases between the two germline ends. Germline V gives CDR1 MRHNA, CDR2 SNTAGT. The CDR3 region is CASSALTGASTDTQYF. CDR3 nucleotides: TGTGCCAGCAGTGCCCTTACGGGAGCTAGCACAGATACGCAGTATTTT.

This chain connects TRBV28 to TRBJ2-1, with D perhaps TRBD1 (6 bases). CDR3 size: 12 residues. V was cut by 4 bases and J by 8 bases, with 9 bases left in between. The germline V gene has CDR1 MDHEN and CDR2 SYDVKM. For the CDR3, the DNA is TGTGCCAGCAGTTCAGGGGAAGATGAGCAGTTCTTC. Translated: CASSSGEDEQFF.

There are a few counts of this clonotype. The gene calls are TRBV28 and TRBJ1-2, with TRBD1 as a possible D gene (5 bases). Trimming cost V 6 bases and J 4 bases, with 15 bases left between them. The CDR3 consists of 14 residues. Germline V lookup: CDR1 MDHEN, CDR2 SYDVKM. The CDR3 DNA follows: TGTGCCAGCAGGGGGGATGGCAGGCTCTATGGCTACACCTTC. Translated: CASRGDGRLYGYTF.

V is TRBV7-4 and J is TRBJ1-5, with D possibly TRBD1 on 5 matching bases. Germline CDR1 SGHVT, CDR2 SQSDAQ. Trimming left V 5 bases short and J 11 bases short, with 22 bases between. CDR3 length equals 15 residues. Here the CDR3 DNA reads TGTGCCAGCAGCCTAGGGACGGACCACGTTGGGGCCCAGCATTTT. Amino acid sequence: CASSLGTDHVGAQHF.

The V gene is TRBV7-6, the J gene TRBJ1-1, with a tentative D call TRBD1 (5 bases). Germline lookup yields CDR1 SGHVS and CDR2 FNYEAQ. Trimming took off 5 bases at V and 4 bases at J, with 14 bases between the two ends. The CDR3 consists of 14 residues. The CDR3 loop reads CASSPRPQGTEAFF. The DNA for the CDR3 is TGTGCCAGCAGCCCGAGACCCCAGGGCACTGAAGCTTTCTTT.

This rearrangement joins TRBV7-9 to TRBJ1-2, with D uncertain. CDR1 and CDR2 from the germline V gene are SEHNR and FQNEAQ (reference sequence). Trimming shortened V by 3 bases and J by 8 bases, and 7 bases separated the two germline ends. This CDR3 has 11 residues. CDR3: CASSLTEGYTF. CDR3 nucleotides: TGTGCCAGCAGCTTGACGGAGGGCTACACCTTC.

The rearrangement links TRBV7-9 to TRBJ1-1; 9 bases are a match to TRBD1. V lost 0 bases, J lost 13 bases, and 6 bases stayed unmatched. The germline gives CDR1 SEHNR, CDR2 FQNEAQ (reference sequence). This CDR3 spans 13 amino acids. In nucleotides, the CDR3 is TGTGCCAGCAGCTTAGCGGGACAGGGAGTGTGTTTCTTT. This sequence encodes CASSLAGQGVCFF.

This clonotype was detected only a few times. This chain links TRBV12-3 or TRBV12-4 with TRBJ1-5; D gene uncertain. The germline V and J ends were trimmed by 7 bases and 7 bases, with 14 bases remaining between them. The CDR3 sequence is 13 residues long. CDR3 region: CASTSNGRQPQHF. CDR3 in DNA: TGTGCCAGCACCTCGAATGGGCGCCAGCCCCAGCATTTT.

This clonotype was seen a handful of times. This chain connects TRBV7-9 to TRBJ1-2; 9 bases align to TRBD1. Germline values: CDR1 SEHNR, CDR2 FQNEAQ (reference sequence). V gave up 5 bases and J gave up 0 bases; unmatched junction bases: 7. The CDR3 loop spans 16 amino acids. The chain's CDR3 is CASSPGQGLANYGYTF. CDR3 coding DNA: TGTGCCAGCAGCCCGGGACAGGGACTCGCTAACTATGGCTACACCTTC.

The gene calls are TRBV20-1 and TRBJ2-3; D unresolved. V was clipped by 1 base and J by 2 bases, with 7 bases between them. The CDR3 contains 13 residues. CDR1 is DFQATT and CDR2 is SNEGSKA in the germline V gene (reference sequence). The DNA of the CDR3 is TGCAGTGCTAGAGCGCTATTCACAGATACGCAGTATTTT. This codes for CSARALFTDTQYF.

This clonotype showed up just a few times. V gene TRBV2 combines with J gene TRBJ1-4; maybe TRBD1 (6 bases). Trimming shortened V by 2 bases and J by 6 bases, and 10 bases separated the two germline ends. The V gene's germline CDR1 is SNHLY and CDR2 FYNNEI. This CDR3 spans 14 amino acids. CDR3 loop: CASSETGADEKLFF. The DNA for the CDR3 is TGTGCCAGCAGTGAAACGGGGGCCGATGAAAAACTGTTTTTT.

The count of this clonotype is one. This chain connects TRBV4-1 to TRBJ2-1; 11 nucleotides match TRBD1. V lost 3 bases and J lost 7; bases outside the gene matches: 14. This CDR3 has 18 residues. Germline V gene sequence: CDR1 MGHRA, CDR2 YSYEKL. CDR3 sequence (DNA): TGCGCCAGCAGCCACCCAAGGATACCGGGACAGGGGGGAAATGAGCAGTTCTTC. This encodes CASSHPRIPGQGGNEQFF.

This clonotype was observed a handful of times. This chain uses TRBV7-8 with TRBJ1-4, with D tentatively TRBD1 (6 bases). Germline V CDR1 and CDR2: SGHVS, FQNEAQ. CDR3 size: 12 residues. Deletions cut 8 bases from V and 7 bases from J, with 11 bases between. The CDR3 spells CASFRGGEKLFF. The DNA of the CDR3 is TGTGCCAGCTTCCGAGGGGGTGAAAAACTGTTTTTT. The full variable domain, rest sourced from reference TRBV7-8 and TRBJ1-4, is GAGVSQSPRYKVAKRGQDVALRCDPISGHVSLFWYQQALGQGPEFLTYFQNEAQLDKSGLPSDRFFAERPEGSVSTLKIQRTQQEDSAVYLCASFRGGEKLFFGSGTQLSVL.

The V call is TRBV9, the J call TRBJ1-6; TRBD1 matches at 11 bases. Germline CDR1 SGDLS, CDR2 YYNGEE. This CDR3 is 14 amino acids long. The ends lost 4 bases at V and 9 bases at J; junction bases unmatched: 3. The CDR3 sequence: CASSPGQGVSPLHF. Here the CDR3 DNA reads TGTGCCAGCAGCCCGGGACAGGGGGTTTCACCCCTCCACTTT.